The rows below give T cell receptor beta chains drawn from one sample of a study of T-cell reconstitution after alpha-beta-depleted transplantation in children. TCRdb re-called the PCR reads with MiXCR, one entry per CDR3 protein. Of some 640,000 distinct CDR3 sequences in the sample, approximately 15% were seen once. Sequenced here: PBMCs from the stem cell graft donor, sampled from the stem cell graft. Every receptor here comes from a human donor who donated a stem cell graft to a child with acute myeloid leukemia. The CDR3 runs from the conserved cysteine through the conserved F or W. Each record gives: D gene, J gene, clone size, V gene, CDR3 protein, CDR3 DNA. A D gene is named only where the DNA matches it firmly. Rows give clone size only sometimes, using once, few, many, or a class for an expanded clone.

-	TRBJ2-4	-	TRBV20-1	CSARGPLGGENIQYF	TGCAGTGCTAGAGGACCCCTGGGGGGAGAAAACATTCAGTACTTC
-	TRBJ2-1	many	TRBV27	CASSSRGSGEQFF	TGTGCCAGCAGTTCGAGAGGGAGTGGGGAGCAGTTCTTC
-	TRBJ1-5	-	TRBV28	CAACEGSQPQHF	TGTGCCGCCTGCGAGGGGAGCCAGCCCCAGCATTTT
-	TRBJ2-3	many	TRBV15	CATSTGQNTDTQYF	TGTGCCACCAGCACAGGACAAAACACAGATACGCAGTATTTT
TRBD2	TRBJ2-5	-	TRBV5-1	CASSLGRLAAQETQYF	TGCGCCAGCAGCTTGGGCAGACTAGCGGCGCAAGAGACCCAGTACTTC
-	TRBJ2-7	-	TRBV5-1	CASSGTTEINEQYF	TGCGCCAGCAGCGGAACGACAGAAATTAACGAGCAGTACTTC
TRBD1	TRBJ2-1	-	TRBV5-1	CASSFFGTGGLYNEQFF	TGCGCCAGCAGCTTCTTCGGGACAGGGGGACTCTACAATGAGCAGTTCTTC
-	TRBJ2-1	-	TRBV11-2	CASSTGPRQPYNEQFF	TGTGCCAGCAGCACCGGGCCCCGCCAACCCTACAATGAGCAGTTCTTC
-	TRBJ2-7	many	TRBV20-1	CSARDYGNAYEQYF	TGCAGTGCTAGAGATTACGGGAATGCCTACGAGCAGTACTTC
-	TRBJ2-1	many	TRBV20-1	CSAINPVYSYNEQFF	TGCAGTGCCATCAACCCAGTGTACTCCTACAATGAGCAGTTCTTC
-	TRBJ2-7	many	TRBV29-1	CSVRRSVVGFEPYEQYF	TGCAGCGTCAGAAGGAGCGTGGTGGGCTTTGAGCCCTACGAGCAGTACTTC
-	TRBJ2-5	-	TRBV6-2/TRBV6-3	CASSYVLGQPVGETQYF	TGTGCCAGCAGTTATGTTCTTGGACAGCCGGTCGGAGAGACCCAGTACTTC
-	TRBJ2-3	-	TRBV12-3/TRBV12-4	CASSYILAMTSTDTQYF	TGTGCCAGCAGCTACATCTTAGCGATGACTAGCACAGATACGCAGTATTTT
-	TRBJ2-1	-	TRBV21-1	CASSKGMEGGHVQLFYNEQFF	TGTGCCAGCAGCAAAGGGATGGAGGGAGGCCACGTCCAGCTCTTCTACAATGAGCAGTTCTTC
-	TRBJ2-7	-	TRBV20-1	CSAEGETKGPEQYF	TGCAGTGCCGAGGGAGAGACAAAAGGTCCCGAGCAGTACTTC
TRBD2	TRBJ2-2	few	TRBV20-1	CSARVPIAGNTGELFF	TGCAGTGCTAGAGTCCCAATAGCGGGGAACACCGGGGAGCTGTTTTTT
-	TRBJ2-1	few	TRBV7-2	CASSLALRQFF	TGTGCCAGCAGCTTGGCCCTCCGGCAGTTCTTC